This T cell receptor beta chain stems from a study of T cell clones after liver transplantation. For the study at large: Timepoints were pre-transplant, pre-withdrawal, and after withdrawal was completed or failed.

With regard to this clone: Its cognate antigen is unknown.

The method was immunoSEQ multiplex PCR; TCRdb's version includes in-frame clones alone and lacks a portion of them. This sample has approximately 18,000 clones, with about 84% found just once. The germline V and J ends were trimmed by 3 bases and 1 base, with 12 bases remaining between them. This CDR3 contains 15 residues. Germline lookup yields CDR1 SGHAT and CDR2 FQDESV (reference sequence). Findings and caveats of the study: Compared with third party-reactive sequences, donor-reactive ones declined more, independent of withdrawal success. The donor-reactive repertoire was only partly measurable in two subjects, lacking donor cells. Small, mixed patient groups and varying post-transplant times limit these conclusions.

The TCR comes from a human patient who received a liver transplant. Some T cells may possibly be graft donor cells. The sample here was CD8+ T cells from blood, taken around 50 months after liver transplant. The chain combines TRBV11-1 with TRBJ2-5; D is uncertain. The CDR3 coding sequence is TGTGCCAGCAGCTTGGAGTGGAGTGTCCAAGAGACCCAGTACTTC. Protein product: CASSLEWSVQETQYF.